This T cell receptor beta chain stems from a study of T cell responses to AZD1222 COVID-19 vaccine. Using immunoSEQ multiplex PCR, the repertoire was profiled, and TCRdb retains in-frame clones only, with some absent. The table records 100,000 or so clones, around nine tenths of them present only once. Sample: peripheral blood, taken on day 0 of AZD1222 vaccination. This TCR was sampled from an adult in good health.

For the CDR3, the DNA is TGTGCCAGCAGCGCCGACCCAAACCGCCTCTCTGAGCAGTACTTC. This gives the protein CASSADPNRLSEQYF. The chain links TRBV9 to TRBJ2-7; D is unclear. CDR1 and CDR2 from the germline V gene are SGDLS and YYNGEE. CDR3 size: 15 residues. V was clipped by 3 bases and J by 7 bases, with 20 bases between them.